What follows are 30 T cell receptor beta chains derived from one specimen sequenced in a study of Graves' ophthalmopathy and Graves' hyperthyroidism. RNA transcripts served as template for amplifying TCR beta CDR3 sequences. HTBI-primed first-round RT-PCR preceded second-round multiplex PCR. TCRdb independently ran MiXCR on the multiplex PCR reads; one entry per CDR3 protein. This table has 400,000 or so distinct CDR3 sequences, roughly a sixth appearing once. Sample: peripheral blood. The receptors originated from an adult woman with stable Graves' hyperthyroidism.

This clonotype has at least ten counts. The chain uses TRBV15 and TRBJ1-2; D not resolved. The V gene lost 0 bases and the J gene lost 7 bases, with 15 bases spanning the gap. CDR1 and CDR2 from the germline V gene are LNHNV and YYDKDF (reference sequence). The CDR3 spans 15 residues. CDR3 in amino acids: CATSREGVTFLGYTF. As DNA, the CDR3 is TGTGCCACCAGCAGAGAGGGAGTCACCTTTCTTGGCTACACCTTC.

V and J are TRBV7-8 and TRBJ2-5; 8 bases line up with TRBD1. CDR1 and CDR2 from the germline V gene are SGHVS and FQNEAQ. Unmatched junction bases numbered 13, after V lost 5 bases and J lost 5 bases. The CDR3 runs 16 residues. CDR3 loop: CASSPAPGQGWETQYF. DNA for the CDR3: TGTGCCAGCAGCCCAGCCCCCGGACAGGGATGGGAGACCCAGTACTTC.

This clonotype has a handful of counts. V gene TRBV7-3 combines with J gene TRBJ2-6, with D possibly being TRBD2 (7 bases). Germline CDR1 reads SGHTA; CDR2 reads FQGTGA. The CDR3 has 17 residues. Trimming took 5 bases from V and 0 from J, leaving 14 bases between them. CDR3 bases: TGTGCCAGCAGCCCCCGCGGGGGCGGCTCTGGGGCCAACGTCCTGACTTTC. The encoded protein is CASSPRGGGSGANVLTF.

This clonotype was seen at least ten times. The chain combines TRBV19 with TRBJ2-7; D gene uncertain. Germline values: CDR1 LNHDA, CDR2 SQIVND (reference sequence). CDR3 size: 14 residues. The V and J ends lost 1 base and 7 bases respectively, with 14 bases between them. CDR3 in DNA: TGTGCCAGTAGTATAGGCGGAGCTCGGTCTGAGCAGTACTTC. Protein product: CASSIGGARSEQYF.

This clonotype has a count of ten or more. The chain has TRBV30 and TRBJ2-7, with TRBD2 matching 9 bases. Trimming took 3 bases from V and 4 from J; bases not matched to a gene: 7. The germline CDR1 and CDR2 sequences are GTSNPN and SVGIG (reference sequence). This CDR3 region has 14 residues. The chain's CDR3 is CAWRREGHFYEQYF. The CDR3 nucleotides are TGTGCCTGGAGGCGGGAGGGCCACTTTTACGAGCAGTACTTC.

This clonotype was recorded at least ten times. The chain joins TRBV12-3 or TRBV12-4 to TRBJ2-7; 13 nucleotides agree with TRBD2. J was trimmed by 7 bases and V by 6 bases; bases with no gene match: 9. This CDR3 is built from 15 residues. The CDR3 reads CASSRGLAGVQEQYF. In DNA form, the CDR3 reads TGTGCCAGCAGCCGAGGACTAGCGGGAGTACAAGAGCAGTACTTC.

The V gene is TRBV28, the J gene TRBJ2-7; 7 bases map to TRBD1. This CDR3 is 14 amino acids long. Per germline, CDR1 MDHEN and CDR2 SYDVKM. Trimming removed 5 bases from V and 6 bases from J; junction bases left unmatched: 10. As DNA, the CDR3 is TGTGCCAGCAGTCCCCCGGGACAGCTTTTCGAGCAGTACTTC. This sequence encodes CASSPPGQLFEQYF. Drawing the rest from reference TRBV28 and TRBJ2-7, the complete variable domain is DVKVTQSSRYLVKRTGEKVFLECVQDMDHENMFWYRQDPGLGLRLIYFSYDVKMKEKGDIPEGYSVSREKKERFSLILESASTNQTSMYLCASSPPGQLFEQYFGPGTRLTVT.

In this sample, this clonotype turned up many times. The V call is TRBV20-1, the J call TRBJ2-7, with D perhaps TRBD1 (5 bases). The CDR3 sequence is 14 residues long. V was trimmed by 3 bases and J by 2 bases, leaving 14 bases between them. The germline gives CDR1 DFQATT, CDR2 SNEGSKA (reference sequence). The CDR3 nucleotides are TGCAGTGCTAGTCCCCTGAGCAGGGCCTACGAGCAGTACTTC. It translates to CSASPLSRAYEQYF.

This clonotype was observed at least ten times. This chain joins TRBV2 and TRBJ2-2; maybe TRBD1 (6 bases). Trimming pared 5 bases from V and 0 bases from J, leaving 16 bases between. CDR1 is SNHLY and CDR2 is FYNNEI in the germline V gene. The CDR3 length is 17 residues. The CDR3 coding sequence is TGTGCCAGCAGTCACTTAGGACAGCGAACGAACACCGGGGAGCTGTTTTTT. This encodes CASSHLGQRTNTGELFF.

In this sample, this clonotype turned up many times. CDR3 sequence reads: CASNLGGGTEAFF. Written as DNA, the CDR3 is TGTGCCAGCAATCTCGGGGGGGGCACTGAAGCTTTCTTT. The V call is TRBV2, the J call TRBJ1-1, with a weak D call TRBD1 (5 bases). Trimming removed 7 bases at V and 4 bases at J, with 13 bases between. Germline CDR1 SNHLY, CDR2 FYNNEI. CDR3 size: 13 residues.

As concerns this clonotype: One base away lies a much larger clone, so this may be a sequencing read error. The chain links TRBV2 to TRBJ1-1; D is unclear. V lost 8 bases to trimming and J lost 3 bases, with 10 bases between them. Germline V CDR1 and CDR2: SNHLY, FYNNEI. This CDR3 has 12 residues. CDR3 in amino acids: CASGGQYTEAFF. The CDR3 DNA follows: TGTGCCAGCGGTGGGCAGTACACTGAAGCTTTCTTT.

This clonotype showed up many times. V usage is TRBV7-6 and J usage is TRBJ1-1; weak D call: TRBD1 (5 bases). Deletions cut 5 bases from V and 3 bases from J, with 13 bases between. Germline-derived CDR1 and CDR2 are SGHVS and FNYEAQ. The CDR3 loop spans 14 amino acids. The CDR3 sequence is CASSGGGEHTEAFF. The CDR3 bases are TGTGCCAGCAGCGGGGGGGGGGAGCACACTGAAGCTTTCTTT.

This clonotype was seen at least ten times. The chain links TRBV10-3 to TRBJ1-5; D ambiguous. V lost 3 bases and J 3 bases, leaving 9 bases between the germline ends. The CDR3 has 14 amino acids. Germline CDR1 is ENHRY and CDR2 is SYGVKD. CDR3 coding DNA: TGTGCCATCAGTGAACAGAGAGACAATCAGCCCCAGCATTTT. This sequence encodes CAISEQRDNQPQHF.

This clonotype has ten or more counts. This rearrangement joins TRBV7-8 to TRBJ2-7; TRBD2 is a possible D gene (5 bases). Trimming stripped 3 bases from V and 4 bases from J, with 22 bases between. Germline CDR1 reads SGHVS; CDR2 reads FQNEAQ. This CDR3 spans 17 amino acids. The CDR3 DNA follows: TGTGCCAGCAGCTTCAAGCCGGGATCCGACATAGGATACGAGCAGTACTTC. This sequence encodes CASSFKPGSDIGYEQYF.

This clonotype came up a few times. The CDR3 protein is CASSPNSQVPDQPQHF. In DNA, the CDR3 is TGTGCCAGCAGTCCCAACTCACAGGTTCCCGATCAGCCCCAGCATTTT. J is TRBJ1-5 and V is TRBV12-3 or TRBV12-4; a weak D match, TRBD1 (5 bases). The CDR3 runs to 16 residues. The V end was cut by 5 bases, the J end by 5 bases, with 19 bases between.

The chain is built from TRBV6-2 or TRBV6-3 and TRBJ1-2, with no clear D. The CDR3 covers 13 residues. The germline V gene encodes CDR1 MNHEY and CDR2 SVGEGT. V lost 6 bases to trimming and J lost 5 bases, with 13 bases between them. CDR3 sequence reads: CASSLVAPYGYTF. The CDR3 DNA reads TGTGCCAGCAGCCTGGTGGCTCCGTATGGCTACACCTTC.

This clonotype was observed at least ten times. J is TRBJ2-5 and V is TRBV19, with TRBD2 matching over 8 bases. The CDR3 loop spans 14 amino acids. Germline assignment: CDR1 LNHDA and CDR2 SQIVND (reference sequence). J gave up 1 base and V 3 bases, and 1 base lay outside the gene matches. CDR3 sequence reads: CASSMAGGQETQYF. In nucleotides, the CDR3 is TGTGCCAGTAGTATGGCGGGGGGCCAAGAGACCCAGTACTTC.

At least ten counts were recorded for this clonotype. The CDR3 here is CASSPGASHRGETQYF. CDR3 nucleotide sequence: TGCGCCAGCAGCCCCGGTGCGTCGCATCGGGGAGAGACCCAGTACTTC. The chain carries TRBV5-1 and TRBJ2-5, with D possibly being TRBD2 (5 bases). Trimming shortened V by 4 bases and J by 4 bases, and 20 bases separated the two germline ends. This CDR3 spans 16 amino acids. Germline CDR1 is SGHRS and CDR2 is YFSETQ.

This clonotype was seen ten or more times. The chain combines TRBV29-1 with TRBJ2-7, with 10 bases matching TRBD1. The CDR3 contains 17 residues. J gave up 3 bases and V 7 bases, and 18 bases lay outside the gene matches. Germline V lookup: CDR1 SQVTM, CDR2 ANQGSEA. The DNA for the CDR3 is TGCAGCGCGAAAGCCAAACGCCCGGGACAGGGGAGCTACGAGCAGTACTTC. Translating gives CSAKAKRPGQGSYEQYF.

This clonotype was observed many times. V gene TRBV11-1 combines with J gene TRBJ1-2, with D perhaps matching TRBD1 (5 bases). V was clipped by 1 base and J by 6 bases, with 9 bases between them. CDR1 is SGHAT, CDR2 FQDESV, per germline (reference sequence). The CDR3 sequence is 13 residues long. The CDR3 region has the DNA TGTGCCAGCAGCTTAGACAGGCAGGATGGCTACACCTTC. As protein: CASSLDRQDGYTF.

In its sample, this clonotype was seen many times. The V call is TRBV7-9, the J call TRBJ1-5, with TRBD1 as a possible D gene (5 bases). The length of the CDR3 is 13 residues. V was shortened by 1 base and J by 6 bases, with 7 bases between the two germline ends. Germline V gene lookup returns CDR1 SEHNR and CDR2 FQNEAQ (reference sequence). The CDR3 spells CASSLDQGQPQHF. CDR3 DNA: TGTGCCAGCAGCTTAGATCAGGGTCAGCCCCAGCATTTT.

This clonotype was recorded at least ten times. V usage is TRBV18 and J usage is TRBJ2-5, with D perhaps matching TRBD2 (5 bases). The CDR3 sequence is 14 residues long. The germline CDR1 and CDR2 sequences are KGHSH and LQKENI. The V and J ends lost 3 bases and 2 bases respectively, with 10 bases between them. The CDR3 coding sequence is TGTGCCAGCTCACCTCTGGGAGTTCAAGAGACCCAGTACTTC. Translating gives CASSPLGVQETQYF.

This clonotype turned up a few times. This sequence joins TRBV13 and TRBJ2-5; D possibly corresponds to TRBD2 (5 bases). Deletions cut 2 bases from V and 1 base from J, with 11 bases between. Germline V CDR1 and CDR2: PRHDT, FYEKMQ (reference sequence). This CDR3 contains 15 residues. As DNA, the CDR3 is TGTGCCAGCAGCTTAAGCGGAGCGGTCCAAGAGACCCAGTACTTC. Its translation is CASSLSGAVQETQYF.

This clonotype was recorded many times. The chain uses TRBV19 and TRBJ2-2; 7 bases map to TRBD2. The junction had 10 bases not matched to a gene; V was cut back by 5 bases and J by 7 bases. The CDR3 length is 15 residues. Germline V lookup: CDR1 LNHDA, CDR2 SQIVND (reference sequence). The CDR3 loop reads CASSPLREIVGELFF. For the CDR3, the DNA is TGTGCCAGTAGTCCTTTGCGGGAGATTGTCGGGGAGCTGTTTTTT. Full variable domain (rest looked up from reference TRBV19 and TRBJ2-2): DGGITQSPKYLFRKEGQNVTLSCEQNLNHDAMYWYRQDPGQGLRLIYYSQIVNDFQKGDIAEGYSVSREKKESFPLTVTSAQKNPTAFYLCASSPLREIVGELFFGEGSRLTVL.

This clonotype has at least ten counts. The chain recombines TRBV30 with TRBJ1-1; D call uncertain. Between the trimmed V and J ends, which lost 4 bases and 2 bases, there was a span of 11 bases. The V gene's germline CDR1 is GTSNPN and CDR2 SVGIG (reference sequence). The CDR3 extends over 13 amino acids. CDR3 sequence reads: CAWTLQSNTEAFF. CDR3 DNA: TGTGCCTGGACCCTCCAAAGTAACACTGAAGCTTTCTTT.

The sample holds many counts of this clonotype. The V and J genes are TRBV19 and TRBJ1-1, with a weak D call TRBD1 (6 bases). Trimming shortened V by 3 bases and J by 5 bases, and 19 bases separated the two germline ends. In germline, CDR1 is LNHDA, CDR2 SQIVND (reference sequence). The CDR3 covers 16 residues. The CDR3 DNA reads as TGTGCCAGTAGTATGGGCATAATGGGGGCGCTGACTGAAGCTTTCTTT. This translates into CASSMGIMGALTEAFF. Based on the CDR3 plus reference TRBV19 and TRBJ1-1, the full variable domain is DGGITQSPKYLFRKEGQNVTLSCEQNLNHDAMYWYRQDPGQGLRLIYYSQIVNDFQKGDIAEGYSVSREKKESFPLTVTSAQKNPTAFYLCASSMGIMGALTEAFFGQGTRLTVV.

The genes are TRBV12-3 or TRBV12-4 and TRBJ2-7; D not resolved. The V gene lost 3 bases and the J gene lost 2 bases, with 14 bases spanning the gap. This CDR3 contains 15 residues. This chain's CDR3 is CASSFGSELPYEQYF. The CDR3 bases are TGTGCCAGCAGTTTCGGGTCGGAACTACCCTACGAGCAGTACTTC.

The sample holds many counts of this clonotype. The chain links TRBV18 to TRBJ2-7; D is perhaps TRBD1 (6 bases). CDR3 length equals 15 residues. V was pared by 3 bases and J by 2 bases, with 14 bases between. Looked up from germline, CDR1 is KGHSH and CDR2 is LQKENI. The CDR3 region is CASSPSDSATYEQYF. CDR3 in DNA: TGTGCCAGCTCACCCTCGGACAGCGCGACCTACGAGCAGTACTTC.

V and J are TRBV12-3 or TRBV12-4 and TRBJ1-3, with TRBD1 matching 7 bases. The CDR3 sequence is 14 residues long. The J segment lost 2 bases and the V segment lost 4 bases, leaving 2 bases of the junction unmatched. DNA for the CDR3: TGTGCCAGCAGTTGGCAGGGGGCTGGAAACACCATATATTTT. This gives the protein CASSWQGAGNTIYF.

V gene TRBV11-2 combines with J gene TRBJ1-2; 7 positions agree with TRBD1. The CDR3 has 16 residues. Germline V gene sequence: CDR1 SGHAT, CDR2 FQNNGV. Trimming cost V 4 bases and J 4 bases; bases outside gene matches: 12. CDR3 in amino acids: CASSWGDSALFYGYTF. Here the CDR3 DNA reads TGTGCCAGCAGCTGGGGGGACAGCGCGCTTTTCTATGGCTACACCTTC.